These 6 T cell receptor beta chains were sequenced from one sample in a study of response to subunit inactivated influenza vaccine. TCRdb reprocessed the RT-PCR reads with MiXCR, giving one entry per CDR3 protein. This sample carries about 480,000 distinct CDR3 sequences, less than 30% of them seen once, and the ten largest clones take 1.5% to 2%. The source was CD4+ T cells sorted from PBMCs, collected about 5 days after vaccination. These receptors were obtained from a man aged 50-60 years who received an inactivated influenza vaccine.

This clonotype was seen ten or more times. The chain is built from TRBV9 and TRBJ2-2; D call uncertain. Germline V gene sequence: CDR1 SGDLS, CDR2 YYNGEE. The CDR3 runs to 13 residues. Deletions cut 3 bases from V and 1 base from J, with 4 bases between. The CDR3 loop reads CASSAENTGELFF. The CDR3 DNA follows: TGTGCCAGCAGCGCAGAGAACACCGGGGAGCTGTTTTTT.

J is TRBJ2-3 and V is TRBV2, with TRBD1 matching over 9 bases. CDR1 is SNHLY and CDR2 is FYNNEI in the germline V gene. This CDR3 contains 13 residues. V trimming: 7 bases; J trimming: 4 bases; junction bases outside the gene matches: 3. CDR3 bases: TGTGCCAGCAACGGACAGGGGTCAGATACGCAGTATTTT. Protein sequence: CASNGQGSDTQYF.

This clonotype turned up a few times. The genes are TRBV7-2 and TRBJ2-7; the match to TRBD2 covers 14 bases. CDR1 SGHTA and CDR2 FQGNSA come from the germline V gene. J gave up 3 bases and V 6 bases, and 4 bases lay outside the gene matches. This CDR3 has 15 residues. This chain's CDR3 is CASSRGLAGVYEQYF. The CDR3 nucleotides are TGTGCCAGCAGTCGGGGACTAGCGGGAGTCTACGAGCAGTACTTC.

Only a few counts were recorded for this clonotype. The chain combines TRBV7-2 with TRBJ2-6; D is undetermined. The germline V gene has CDR1 SGHTA and CDR2 FQGNSA. CDR3 size: 15 residues. V lost 6 bases and J 2 bases, leaving 11 bases between the germline ends. CDR3 protein: CASSKGMAGANVLTF. Written as DNA, the CDR3 is TGTGCCAGCAGTAAAGGAATGGCTGGGGCCAACGTCCTGACTTTC.

Ten or more counts support this clonotype. The chain employs TRBV5-1 and TRBJ2-7; the D is unclear. The CDR3 totals 11 residues. V was shortened by 4 bases and J by 2 bases, with 4 bases between the two germline ends. CDR1 SGHRS and CDR2 YFSETQ come from the germline V gene. The CDR3 nucleotides read TGCGCCAGCAGCCCAACCTACGAGCAGTACTTC. This translates into CASSPTYEQYF. Drawing the rest from reference TRBV5-1 and TRBJ2-7, the complete variable domain is KAGVTQTPRYLIKTRGQQVTLSCSPISGHRSVSWYQQTPGQGLQFLFEYFSETQRNKGNFPGRFSGRQFSNSRSEMNVSTLELGDSALYLCASSPTYEQYFGPGTRLTVT.

The sample holds many counts of this clonotype. The chain carries TRBV5-1 and TRBJ1-1; 7 bases line up with TRBD1. V shed 5 bases and J 0 bases; nucleotides not matched to a gene: 13. CDR1 and CDR2 (germline): SGHRS, YFSETQ. This CDR3 has 17 amino acids. CDR3 residues: CASSSTGTAFLNTEAFF. CDR3 DNA sequence: TGCGCCAGCAGTAGTACCGGGACAGCCTTTTTGAACACTGAAGCTTTCTTT. Supplemented by reference TRBV5-1 and TRBJ1-1, the full variable domain reads KAGVTQTPRYLIKTRGQQVTLSCSPISGHRSVSWYQQTPGQGLQFLFEYFSETQRNKGNFPGRFSGRQFSNSRSEMNVSTLELGDSALYLCASSSTGTAFLNTEAFFGQGTRLTVV.